This TCR beta chain is drawn from a study of breast tumors, draining lymph nodes, adjacent tissues (dated by TCRdb to about 2016). The study in broad terms: In breast cancer patients, the study compared the TCR beta repertoires of tumor, adjacent nontumor tissue and axillary lymph nodes. The study was designed to assess the relationships and possible T-cell exchange between tumor, surrounding tissue and draining lymph node repertoires in human breast cancer.

Results the study describes overall, beyond this receptor: The data were considered consistent with the idea that most tumor T cells come from the lymph node and then expand in tumor tissue. T-cell repertoire diversity in tumors was found to be lower than in lymph nodes but higher than in nontumor tissue, and preferential V and J gene usage was observed. The similarity between tumor and nontumor tissue repertoires was significantly greater in luminal-like breast cancer than in basal-like breast cancer. The conclusion that tumor T cells originate in lymph nodes was framed as consistent with a hypothesis rather than directly demonstrated.

This clonotype was seen repeatedly, ten times or more. Which antigen it targets is not known. No base quality values were provided; no much bigger clone lies one nucleotide off. Lymph node samples came from the axillary draining lymph nodes of breast cancer patients. CDR1 is given as SGHKS and CDR2 as YYEKEE, both from the germline V gene (reference sequence). Including cysteine and phenylalanine, the CDR3 has 13 amino acids. Only the CDR3 DNA is retained, 39 bases long and in frame from the first base. V ends up 5 bases short and J 5 bases short, with an unmatched junction base count of 4. Instrument on record: Illumina HiSeq 2000. TCR beta chain libraries were generated by multiplex PCR amplification. The amplified TCR beta chain products were analyzed by high-throughput sequencing. The public sequencing data were trimmed at Q25 with fastp and processed into clonotypes with MiXCR by TCRdb, which kept only in-frame beta chains. Identical CDR3 proteins give one entry, which carries the most common genes and DNA. In this sample the table shows around 110,000 distinct CDR3 sequences, less than 40% of which occur a single time. Jointly, the top ten make up approximately 5.4% of the sample.

This clonotype was sampled from a female donor with breast cancer. Some clones in this sample may be carry-over from other donors' samples. In this chain, TRBV5-5 is recombined with TRBJ2-7, and 10 bases in between align with TRBD1. Material: axillary lymph node tissue. This receptor carries the CDR3 CASRKDRGNEQYF. The DNA reads TGTGCCAGCAGAAAGGACAGGGGGAACGAGCAGTACTTC.